This entry describes one TCR beta chain. The data were obtained in a study of blood T cell repertoires in COVID-19. Study-level background: Samples came from the United States, Italy and Spain, spanning acute and convalescent COVID-19. Sources were T cells, B-cell-depleted T cells, or PBMCs; the material itself was cDNA or gDNA.

The CDR3 contains 18 residues. In germline, CDR1 is SGHTA, CDR2 FQGNSA. Losses at the gene ends were 1 base for V and 1 base for J; bases not matched to a gene: 6. Original handling: Estimation of nucleated cell counts was performed using reference gene primer amplification. Assay used: immunoSEQ multiplex PCR; TCRdb lists only in-frame clones, some missing. The V and J calls and clone size are taken from that table; D and trimming were inferred from the DNA. The table lists 28,000 or so clones, about nine tenths of them singletons. The source material was peripheral blood. The rearrangement uses TRBV7-2 and TRBJ2-2; 10 nucleotides agree with TRBD2. The source of this sequence is a woman in her fifties or sixties with active COVID-19. For the CDR3, the DNA is TGTGCCAGCAGCTTAGAATTAGCGGGAGGTTTGAACACCGGGGAGCTGTTTTTT. Translating gives CASSLELAGGLNTGELFF.